The rows below give T cell receptor beta chains drawn from one sample of a study of radiation and T cells in renal cell carcinoma. TCRdb's copy holds only in-frame clones and misses some; the assay was immunoSEQ multiplex PCR. Here the sample spans some 70,000 clones, roughly 80% being singletons. The sample in question was blood, obtained from a patient whose treatment included radiotherapy and nephrectomy. Receptors originate from a man aged 60 to 69 with renal cell carcinoma. The CDR3 runs from the conserved cysteine through the conserved F or W. The D gene is left open where the match is weak. Rows may omit the clone size; those that give it use once, few, many or a size class.

D gene: TRBD1; J gene: TRBJ2-7; clone size: NA; V gene: TRBV4-1; CDR3 protein: CASSQGWTGAYEQYF; CDR3 DNA: TGCGCCAGCAGCCAAGGCTGGACAGGGGCCTACGAGCAGTACTTC
D gene: TRBD2; J gene: TRBJ2-7; clone size: NA; V gene: TRBV28; CDR3 protein: CASSSKREVDREQYF; CDR3 DNA: TGTGCCAGCAGTTCGAAGCGGGAGGTAGATCGCGAGCAGTACTTC
D gene: TRBD1; J gene: TRBJ2-7; clone size: NA; V gene: TRBV5-1; CDR3 protein: CASSLDREFSEQYF; CDR3 DNA: TGCGCCAGCAGCCTAGACAGGGAATTTAGCGAGCAGTACTTC
D gene: TRBD2; J gene: TRBJ2-3; clone size: NA; V gene: TRBV9; CDR3 protein: CASSPRIAGDTDTQYF; CDR3 DNA: TGTGCCAGCAGCCCCCGGATAGCGGGGGACACAGATACGCAGTATTTT
D gene: TRBD1; J gene: TRBJ2-5; clone size: NA; V gene: TRBV7-8; CDR3 protein: CASSLVGDRGETQYF; CDR3 DNA: TGTGCCAGCAGCTTAGTTGGGGACAGGGGAGAGACCCAGTACTTC
D gene: TRBD2; J gene: TRBJ2-3; clone size: NA; V gene: TRBV7-3; CDR3 protein: CASSPGLAGGMQYF; CDR3 DNA: TGTGCCAGCAGCCCGGGACTAGCGGGAGGTATGCAGTATTTT
D gene: NA; J gene: TRBJ2-2; clone size: few; V gene: TRBV10-2; CDR3 protein: CASSERDGTGELFF; CDR3 DNA: TGCGCCAGCAGTGAGAGGGACGGGACAGGGGAGCTGTTTTTT
D gene: NA; J gene: TRBJ2-6; clone size: NA; V gene: TRBV7-3; CDR3 protein: CASSLMPVGSGANVLTF; CDR3 DNA: TGTGCCAGCAGCTTAATGCCGGTAGGATCTGGGGCCAACGTCCTGACTTTC
D gene: NA; J gene: TRBJ1-1; clone size: NA; V gene: TRBV9; CDR3 protein: CASSVEVNTEAFF; CDR3 DNA: TGTGCCAGCAGCGTGGAGGTGAACACTGAAGCTTTCTTT
D gene: NA; J gene: TRBJ2-3; clone size: NA; V gene: TRBV6-6; CDR3 protein: CASSYPGTSTDTQYF; CDR3 DNA: TGTGCCAGCAGTTACCCCGGGACTAGCACAGATACGCAGTATTTT
D gene: NA; J gene: TRBJ2-2; clone size: NA; V gene: TRBV7-3; CDR3 protein: CASSLNGGTGELFF; CDR3 DNA: TGTGCCAGCAGCTTAAACGGTGGGACCGGGGAGCTGTTTTTT
D gene: NA; J gene: TRBJ1-5; clone size: NA; V gene: TRBV30; CDR3 protein: CAWSAGSIQPQHF; CDR3 DNA: TGTGCCTGGAGTGCAGGGTCTATTCAGCCCCAGCATTTT
D gene: NA; J gene: TRBJ1-6; clone size: NA; V gene: TRBV6-5; CDR3 protein: CASSYSPNSPLHF; CDR3 DNA: TGTGCCAGCAGTTACTCTCCTAATTCACCCCTCCACTTT
D gene: NA; J gene: TRBJ2-2; clone size: NA; V gene: TRBV27; CDR3 protein: CASSSNTGELFF; CDR3 DNA: TGTGCCAGCAGTTCAAACACCGGGGAGCTGTTTTTT
D gene: TRBD1; J gene: TRBJ1-2; clone size: NA; V gene: TRBV5-6; CDR3 protein: CASSSVPWTGGVANYGYTF; CDR3 DNA: TGTGCCAGCAGCTCGGTACCGTGGACAGGGGGGGTAGCTAACTATGGCTACACCTTC
D gene: NA; J gene: TRBJ1-1; clone size: NA; V gene: TRBV27; CDR3 protein: CASNPYPGNTEAFF; CDR3 DNA: TGTGCCAGCAACCCCTACCCGGGGAACACTGAAGCTTTCTTT